This record covers a single TCR beta chain. Per the germline V gene, CDR1 is LGHDT and CDR2 is YNNKEL (reference sequence). The CDR3 runs 15 residues. The ends were cut back, 0 bases at V and 10 bases at J, with 13 bases in the middle. The time point was: patch test 3, about 24 weeks after DPC sensitization. The sample's treatment: therapeutic diphenylcyclopropenone sensitization with weekly scalp DPC. TCRdb processed the RACE reads anew with MiXCR; each CDR3 protein has one entry. The table lists under 130,000 distinct CDR3 sequences, 34% of them singletons. The data derive from a study of human T cells and chemical hapten exposure. The overall study: The use of 2% DPC on about 2 cm by about 2 cm of upper inner arm skin constituted sensitization.

This TCR was sampled from a man between 40 and 49 years old with alopecia areata. Some clones in this sample may be carry-over from other donors' samples. Sample: whole blood, taken in connection with sensitization to the hapten diphenylcyclopropenone (DPC). The chain uses TRBV3-1 and TRBJ1-6; maybe TRBD1 (5 bases). The CDR3 DNA sequence: TGTGCCAGCAGCCAAGATTTCAGGGAAGGATCACCCCTCCACTTT. Encoded protein: CASSQDFREGSPLHF.